These 22 T cell receptor beta chains originate from one sample sequenced in a study of T-cell memory formation after mild COVID-19. One entry per CDR3 protein results from TCRdb running MiXCR on the 5' RACE reads. The repertoire has 450,000 to 650,000 distinct CDR3 sequences, roughly 21% of them found once; the top ten carry approximately 13%. Sequencing was performed on PBMCs or a T cell subset sorted from them (not recorded which). Receptor source: an adult woman who had mild COVID-19 (a few samples of this study predate the infection). Cell type and time point are not known.

This clonotype came up a few times. The chain employs TRBV10-3 and TRBJ2-5; TRBD2 agrees at 9 bases. The germline gives CDR1 ENHRY, CDR2 SYGVKD. The length of the CDR3 is 16 residues. Germline trimming cut 1 base from V and 7 bases from J; bases unmatched to any gene: 10. The CDR3 here is CAISELTSGAFGTQYF. The CDR3 DNA sequence: TGTGCCATCAGTGAGTTGACTAGCGGAGCGTTCGGGACCCAGTACTTC.

V is TRBV4-2 and J is TRBJ2-3, with unresolved D. This CDR3 has 14 amino acids. The V end lost 3 bases, the J end lost 3 bases, and 10 bases lay between the germline ends. Germline assignment: CDR1 LGHNA and CDR2 YNFKEQ. The CDR3 DNA reads TGTGCCAGCAGCCAGAGGCAGAGTACAGATACGCAGTATTTT. The encoded protein is CASSQRQSTDTQYF.

This clonotype was detected a few times. This chain links TRBV9 with TRBJ2-3, with TRBD2 identical over 9 bases. The CDR3 loop spans 15 amino acids. V lost 0 bases to trimming and J lost 2 bases; unmatched junction nucleotides: 1. CDR1 is SGDLS, CDR2 YYNGEE, per germline. CDR3 protein: CASSVVAGDTDTQYF. As DNA, the CDR3 is TGTGCCAGCAGCGTAGTAGCGGGGGACACAGATACGCAGTATTTT.

The chain's CDR3 is CSGGSRGMNEQYF. CDR3 sequence (DNA): TGCAGCGGAGGATCCAGGGGAATGAACGAGCAGTACTTC. The gene calls are TRBV29-1 and TRBJ2-7; D is perhaps TRBD1 (6 bases). The CDR3 totals 13 residues. The germline V gene encodes CDR1 SQVTM and CDR2 ANQGSEA. V lost 7 bases and J lost 5, with 18 bases in between.

This clonotype has more than one count but fewer than ten. This chain joins TRBV5-1 and TRBJ2-1, with 10 positions matching TRBD2. The CDR3 consists of 15 residues. V trimming: 2 bases; J trimming: 5 bases; junction bases outside the gene matches: 4. Germline loops: CDR1 SGHRS, CDR2 YFSETQ. The CDR3 coding sequence is TGCGCCAGCAGCTTTAGTAGCGGGGGGCACAATGAGCAGTTCTTC. As protein: CASSFSSGGHNEQFF. Together with reference TRBV5-1 and TRBJ2-1, the CDR3 gives the full variable domain: KAGVTQTPRYLIKTRGQQVTLSCSPISGHRSVSWYQQTPGQGLQFLFEYFSETQRNKGNFPGRFSGRQFSNSRSEMNVSTLELGDSALYLCASSFSSGGHNEQFFGPGTRLTVL.

The chain uses TRBV20-1 and TRBJ1-2; tentative D call: TRBD1 (6 bases). V dropped 3 bases and J dropped 7 bases, with 18 bases sitting between them. The CDR3 has 14 residues. The germline CDR1 and CDR2 sequences are DFQATT and SNEGSKA (reference sequence). The CDR3 DNA reads TGCAGTGCTAGGCCAGGGGCTAGAAGAAGTGGCTACACCTTC. It is translated as CSARPGARRSGYTF.

Only a few counts were recorded for this clonotype. The genes are TRBV7-2 and TRBJ2-3; TRBD1 aligns across 7 bases. CDR1 is SGHTA and CDR2 is FQGNSA in the germline V gene. V lost 5 bases to trimming and J lost 0 bases; unmatched junction nucleotides: 5. This CDR3 is 15 amino acids long. The CDR3 region is CASSLQGPSTDTQYF. CDR3 nucleotides: TGTGCCAGCAGCCTACAGGGGCCCAGCACAGATACGCAGTATTTT.

This clonotype was seen a few times. This chain connects TRBV15 to TRBJ1-2; TRBD1 is a possible D gene (5 bases). This CDR3 comprises 12 residues. The germline V gene has CDR1 LNHNV and CDR2 YYDKDF (reference sequence). V shed 3 bases and J shed 8 bases, with 10 bases lying between them. CDR3 in amino acids: CATSSPWDGYTF. The CDR3 DNA follows: TGTGCCACCAGCAGCCCCTGGGACGGCTACACCTTC.

This clonotype has more than one count but fewer than ten. The J gene is TRBJ2-2, the V gene TRBV15; weak D call: TRBD1 (6 bases). Germline-derived CDR1 and CDR2 are LNHNV and YYDKDF (reference sequence). This CDR3 spans 16 amino acids. V lost 1 base and J lost 4, with 13 bases in between. CDR3 bases: TGTGCCACCAGCAGAGGCAGGGGCAGGTCCACCGGGGAGCTGTTTTTT. Amino acids: CATSRGRGRSTGELFF.

This clonotype occurred a few times. This chain links TRBV6-2 or TRBV6-3 with TRBJ1-1; D perhaps matches TRBD1 (5 bases). V was pared by 7 bases and J by 3 bases, with 12 bases between. This CDR3 comprises 13 residues. CDR1 is MNHEY, CDR2 SVGEGT, per germline. The CDR3 loop reads CASTREVDTEAFF. CDR3 sequence (DNA): TGTGCCAGCACCAGGGAGGTGGACACTGAAGCTTTCTTT.

J is TRBJ2-1 and V is TRBV5-6, with 9 positions matching TRBD2. The junction had 4 bases not matched to a gene; V was cut back by 5 bases and J by 1 base. Germline V gene lookup returns CDR1 SGHDT and CDR2 YYEEEE. The CDR3 consists of 15 residues. CDR3 loop: CASRPLAGSYNEQFF. Written as DNA, the CDR3 is TGTGCCAGCAGACCCCTAGCGGGATCCTACAATGAGCAGTTCTTC. Using reference TRBV5-6 and TRBJ2-1 for the parts outside the CDR3, the full variable domain is DAGVTQSPTHLIKTRGQQVTLRCSPKSGHDTVSWYQQALGQGPQFIFQYYEEEERQRGNFPDRFSGHQFPNYSSELNVNALLLGDSALYLCASRPLAGSYNEQFFGPGTRLTVL.

This rearrangement joins TRBV11-3 to TRBJ2-5, with 12 bases fitting TRBD1. V was pared by 5 bases and J by 5 bases, with 9 bases of the junction left unmatched. This CDR3 spans 16 amino acids. The germline V gene has CDR1 SGHNT and CDR2 YENEEA. The CDR3 region has the DNA TGTGCCAGCAGCCTAACCGGGACAGGGGGCGAGGAGACCCAGTACTTC. Amino acid sequence: CASSLTGTGGEETQYF.

The genes are TRBV12-5 and TRBJ1-1; D is uncertain. V dropped 0 bases and J dropped 3 bases, with 11 bases sitting between them. The CDR3 has 15 residues. Per the germline V gene, CDR1 is LGHNT and CDR2 is FRNRAP. The CDR3 is CASGLVVMRHTEAFF. The CDR3 coding sequence is TGTGCTAGTGGTTTGGTAGTTATGAGGCACACTGAAGCTTTCTTT.

The CDR3 region has the DNA TGTGCCAGCAGTTCCCCCGGACAGAGCTCCTACAATGAGCAGTTCTTC. Its protein is CASSSPGQSSYNEQFF. This chain connects TRBV6-6 to TRBJ2-1, with D maybe TRBD1 (6 bases). The V end was cut by 4 bases, the J end by 0 bases, with 13 bases between. CDR1 and CDR2 from the germline V gene are MNHNY and SVGAGI (reference sequence). CDR3 length: 16 residues.

V gene TRBV7-2 combines with J gene TRBJ2-3, with D possibly TRBD2 on 5 matching bases. CDR3 length equals 13 residues. Per germline, CDR1 SGHTA and CDR2 FQGNSA. With 8 bases removed from V and 1 base from J, the gap between germline ends came to 10 bases. The CDR3 reads CASEFSGTDTQYF. In nucleotides, the CDR3 is TGTGCCAGCGAGTTTAGCGGCACAGATACGCAGTATTTT.

The rearrangement uses TRBV5-1 and TRBJ1-1, with a weak D call TRBD1 (5 bases). The ends were cut back, 4 bases at V and 7 bases at J, with 17 bases in the middle. CDR1 is SGHRS and CDR2 is YFSETQ in the germline V gene. This CDR3 comprises 14 residues. CDR3 sequence (DNA): TGCGCCAGCAGCCCCATTGGGGGGAACTTTGAAGCTTTCTTT. It yields the protein CASSPIGGNFEAFF.

The V call is TRBV2, the J call TRBJ2-1, with 9 nucleotides matching TRBD2. This CDR3 comprises 14 residues. The germline CDR1 and CDR2 sequences are SNHLY and FYNNEI. V was pared by 8 bases and J by 6 bases, with 8 bases of the junction left unmatched. The CDR3 sequence is CASLWREGRNEQFF. The CDR3 DNA reads TGTGCCAGCCTTTGGCGGGAGGGCCGCAATGAGCAGTTCTTC.

V usage is TRBV29-1 and J usage is TRBJ2-1, with 8 bases identical to TRBD2. Trimming took 4 bases from V and 10 from J; bases not matched to a gene: 12. CDR3 length: 14 residues. CDR1 and CDR2 (germline): SQVTM, ANQGSEA. As DNA, the CDR3 is TGCAGCGTTGTTTCGGGACTAGATGTTAAAGAGCAGTTCTTC. Translation gives CSVVSGLDVKEQFF.

This clonotype was found a few times. This rearrangement joins TRBV11-3 to TRBJ2-3; D assignment may be TRBD1 or TRBD2 (6 bases each). V lost 5 bases to trimming and J lost 2 bases, with 11 bases between them. This CDR3 contains 14 residues. Germline CDR1 reads SGHNT; CDR2 reads YENEEA. CDR3 bases: TGTGCCAGCAGCCGGGGGCAGCCCACAGATACGCAGTATTTT. Translated: CASSRGQPTDTQYF.

This clonotype was counted between two and nine times. V usage is TRBV21-1 and J usage is TRBJ2-3; no check of the table's D call, TRBD1, against the DNA was made. TRBV21-1 is noted as a pseudogene. The CDR3 loop spans 17 amino acids. This chain's CDR3 is CASSLTGGLSSTDTQYF. In nucleotides, the CDR3 is TGTGCCAGCAGCCTGACAGGTGGCCTATCTAGCACAGATACGCAGTATTTT.

The rearrangement links TRBV4-1 to TRBJ2-2; D not certain. Trimming shortened V by 1 base and J by 5 bases, and 11 bases separated the two germline ends. The CDR3 runs 15 residues. Germline CDR1 and CDR2: MGHRA and YSYEKL. The CDR3 here is CASSQGYSRTGELFF. CDR3 nucleotide sequence: TGCGCCAGCAGCCAAGGGTATTCTAGGACCGGGGAGCTGTTTTTT.

This sequence joins TRBV6-1 and TRBJ2-3, with a possible D match to TRBD1 (5 bases). V dropped 0 bases and J dropped 0 bases, with 13 bases sitting between them. Germline-derived CDR1 and CDR2 are MNHNS and SASEGT. This CDR3 is built from 17 residues. CDR3 sequence (DNA): TGTGCCAGCAGTGAAGCTAGAAGACAGCCGAGCACAGATACGCAGTATTTT. Translating gives CASSEARRQPSTDTQYF.